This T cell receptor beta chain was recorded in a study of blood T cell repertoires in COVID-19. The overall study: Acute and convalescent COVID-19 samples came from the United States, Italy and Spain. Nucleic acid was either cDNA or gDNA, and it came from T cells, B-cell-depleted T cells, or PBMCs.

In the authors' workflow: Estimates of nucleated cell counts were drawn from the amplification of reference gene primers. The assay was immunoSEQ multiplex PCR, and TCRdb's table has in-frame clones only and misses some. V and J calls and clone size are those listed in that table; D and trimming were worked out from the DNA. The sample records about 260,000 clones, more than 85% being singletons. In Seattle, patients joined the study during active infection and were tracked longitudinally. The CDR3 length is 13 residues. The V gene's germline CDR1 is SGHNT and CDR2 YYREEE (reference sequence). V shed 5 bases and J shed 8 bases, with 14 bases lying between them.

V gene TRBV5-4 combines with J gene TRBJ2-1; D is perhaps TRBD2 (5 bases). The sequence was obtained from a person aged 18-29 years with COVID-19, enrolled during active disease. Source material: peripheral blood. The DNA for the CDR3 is TGTGCCAGCAGACCAGTCGGGGAGCATGAGCAGTTCTTC. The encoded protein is CASRPVGEHEQFF.